These 10 T cell receptor beta chains came from one sample sequenced in a study of blood T cells in healthy people across ages. A second roughly 6 to 11 cycle PCR used barcoded and J-beta primers. TCRdb re-called the 5' RACE reads with MiXCR, one entry per CDR3 protein. The sample contains about 1.4 million distinct CDR3 sequences, roughly 60% of which appear only once. Material: blood. Receptors were obtained from a man younger than 35 in good health.

This chain joins TRBV4-2 and TRBJ2-1; the D call may be TRBD1 or TRBD2 (5 bases each). The CDR3 sequence is 13 residues long. The V end was cut by 5 bases, the J end by 11 bases, with 16 bases between. Per germline, CDR1 LGHNA and CDR2 YNFKEQ. The CDR3 bases are TGTGCCAGCAGCGAAGCTACTCGGGACCAGCAGTTCTTC. Translated, it gives CASSEATRDQQFF.

This clonotype has more than one count but fewer than ten. The rearrangement joins TRBV27 to TRBJ2-7, with D possibly called TRBD1 or TRBD2 (5 bases each). CDR3 size: 16 residues. V was shortened by 1 base and J by 7 bases, with 20 bases between the two germline ends. Germline CDR1 reads MNHEY; CDR2 reads SMNVEV (reference sequence). The CDR3 coding sequence is TGTGCCAGCAGTTTATTTTATAGGGACGGCAACGGGGAGCAGTACTTC. It encodes CASSLFYRDGNGEQYF.

This chain uses TRBV7-2 with TRBJ2-5; D gene ambiguous. This CDR3 region has 12 residues. Germline CDR1 SGHTA, CDR2 FQGNSA. The germline V and J ends were trimmed by 1 base and 11 bases, with 11 bases remaining between them. The CDR3 reads CASSLDRLRQYF. The CDR3 DNA reads TGTGCCAGCAGCTTAGACCGTCTGAGGCAGTACTTC.

This rearrangement joins TRBV6-5 to TRBJ2-1, with 9 bases lining up with TRBD2. This CDR3 has 17 amino acids. V gave up 4 bases and J gave up 10 bases; unmatched junction bases: 17. Looked up from germline, CDR1 is MNHEY and CDR2 is SVGAGI. CDR3 DNA sequence: TGTGCCAGCAGTTCGGGACTAGCTTCGCATGAGCTGACCGAGCAGTTCTTC. It codes for CASSSGLASHELTEQFF.

The chain employs TRBV6-5 and TRBJ2-5, with D uncertain. Per the germline V gene, CDR1 is MNHEY and CDR2 is SVGAGI. The CDR3 consists of 15 residues. V gave up 6 bases and J gave up 0 bases, with 14 bases separating them. This CDR3 reads CASSTYITDQETQYF. CDR3 in DNA: TGTGCCAGCAGCACGTACATCACGGACCAAGAGACCCAGTACTTC.

V and J are TRBV5-5 and TRBJ2-5; the D is unclear. TRBJ2-7 matches the DNA end more closely, so the J call is doubtful. Germline V gene lookup returns CDR1 SGHKS and CDR2 YYEKEE (reference sequence). CDR3 length: 12 residues. CDR3 DNA: TGTGCCAGCAGCGATACCCGGGTCGAGCAGTACTTC. This encodes CASSDTRVEQYF.

The chain combines TRBV20-1 with TRBJ2-4; D remains unclear. The CDR3 is 15 amino acids. Germline V gene data show CDR1 as DFQATT and CDR2 as SNEGSKA (reference sequence). V was cut by 0 bases and J by 0 bases, with 9 bases left in between. The CDR3 DNA sequence: TGCAGTGCTAGAGATTCGGCCCTAGCCAAAAACATTCAGTACTTC. Amino acid sequence: CSARDSALAKNIQYF.

This clonotype has more than one count but fewer than ten. V and J are TRBV20-1 and TRBJ2-5, with a possible D match to TRBD2 (6 bases). The J call is uncertain, as TRBJ2-7 better fits the DNA end. Germline CDR1 is DFQATT and CDR2 is SNEGSKA (reference sequence). This CDR3 region has 12 residues. In nucleotides, the CDR3 is TGCAGTGCTCGCGGGATGCACTACGAGCAGTACTTC. Translating it yields CSARGMHYEQYF.

CDR3 DNA sequence: TGCGCCAGCAGCCAGCCGGGACAGGTTGATTCACCCCTCCACTTT. This sequence encodes CASSQPGQVDSPLHF. The chain recombines TRBV4-1 with TRBJ1-6; 8 nucleotides match TRBD1. The J segment lost 8 bases and the V segment lost 3 bases, leaving 6 bases of the junction unmatched. The germline V gene has CDR1 MGHRA and CDR2 YSYEKL. The CDR3 sequence is 15 residues long.

This chain uses TRBV4-3 with TRBJ2-1, with D tentatively TRBD1 (5 bases). Trimming cost V 1 base and J 4 bases, with 11 bases left between them. The CDR3 extends over 15 amino acids. Germline lookup yields CDR1 LGHNA and CDR2 YSLEER. The CDR3 is CASSQVVRDYNEQFF. The CDR3 DNA reads TGCGCCAGCAGCCAAGTGGTCAGGGATTACAATGAGCAGTTCTTC.